These 8 T cell receptor beta chains share one sample of origin, sequenced in a study of Graves' ophthalmopathy and Graves' hyperthyroidism. RNA served as the template for amplifying TCR beta CDR3 regions. HTBI primers were employed in first-round RT-PCR, then a second-round multiplex PCR followed. Each CDR3 protein gets one entry after TCRdb re-called the multiplex PCR reads with MiXCR. In the table there are around 670,000 distinct CDR3 sequences, roughly 41% of which are singletons. The specimen sequenced was peripheral blood. The receptors were sampled from an adult man with Graves' ophthalmopathy.

This chain uses TRBV7-9 with TRBJ1-2; D gene unclear. The CDR3 has 14 residues. CDR1 and CDR2 (germline): SEHNR, FQNEAQ (reference sequence). V was cut by 5 bases and J by 8 bases, with 18 bases left in between. This chain's CDR3 is CASSRGWGVEGYTF. The CDR3 nucleotides read TGTGCCAGCAGCCGTGGCTGGGGTGTGGAGGGCTACACCTTC.

CDR3 bases: TGTGCCAGCTCCGCCGTAGGGACGGGCTATGGCTACACCTTC. This gives the protein CASSAVGTGYGYTF. V and J are TRBV25-1 and TRBJ1-2; D may be TRBD1 (5 bases). CDR1 MGHDK and CDR2 SYGVNS come from the germline V gene. V gave up 8 bases and J gave up 4 bases, with 17 bases separating them. This CDR3 spans 14 amino acids.

Only a few counts were recorded for this clonotype. V and J are TRBV6-6 and TRBJ1-1, with a weak D call TRBD1 (5 bases). The germline gives CDR1 MNHNY, CDR2 SVGAGI (reference sequence). V lost 2 bases to trimming and J lost 4 bases, with 14 bases between them. This CDR3 comprises 15 residues. In DNA form, the CDR3 reads TGTGCCAGCAGTTACGGGTTCGGGGGAAGCACTGAAGCTTTCTTT. Protein product: CASSYGFGGSTEAFF.

The chain employs TRBV2 and TRBJ2-6; D is possibly TRBD2 (7 bases). The germline gives CDR1 SNHLY, CDR2 FYNNEI. Trimming cost V 2 bases and J 4 bases, with 15 bases left between them. The CDR3 totals 17 residues. The CDR3 DNA reads as TGTGCCAGCAGTGAACGGGGGGCATCGAGGGGGGCCAACGTCCTGACTTTC. Translation gives CASSERGASRGANVLTF.

Note on this clonotype: A much larger clone differs by one base, so this may be a read error. The V and J genes are TRBV29-1 and TRBJ2-2; D is possibly TRBD2 (5 bases). This CDR3 region has 10 residues. Per the germline V gene, CDR1 is SQVTM and CDR2 is ANQGSEA. For the CDR3, the DNA is TGCAGCGCCGGGAACGGGAAGCTGTTTTTT. Translated: CSAGNGKLFF.

This clonotype occurred a few times. The junction does not match germline at one end; this may be a read error. The chain employs TRBV4-1 and TRBJ2-7, with TRBD2 as a possible D gene (5 bases). Per the germline V gene, CDR1 is MGHRA and CDR2 is YSYEKL. The CDR3 covers 13 residues. CDR3 in DNA: TGTGCCAGCAGCCGGGAACGGCTACACGAGCAGTACTTC. It yields the protein CASSRERLHEQYF.

This clonotype was seen at least ten times. The chain couples TRBV7-2 to TRBJ1-6; no reliable D call. The CDR3 consists of 16 residues. Germline assignment: CDR1 SGHTA and CDR2 FQGNSA. The V and J ends lost 5 bases and 2 bases respectively, with 13 bases between them. Here the CDR3 reads CASSAHTGPYNSPLHF. The CDR3 DNA reads TGTGCCAGCAGCGCCCACACGGGCCCCTATAATTCACCCCTCCACTTT.

The chain couples TRBV20-1 to TRBJ2-7, with 12 bases that match TRBD2. CDR3 length: 11 amino acids. Germline CDR1 DFQATT, CDR2 SNEGSKA (reference sequence). The CDR3: CSARTSGTIIV. CDR3 in DNA: TGCAGTGCTCGGACTAGCGGGACAATTATTGTC.